This passage covers 17 T cell receptor beta chains from one sample sequenced in a study of cytomegalovirus exposure and HLA in healthy donors. Primers: 60 Vbeta forward and 13 Jbeta reverse. This table comes from immunoSEQ multiplex PCR, and its TCRdb copy is limited to in-frame clones, with some not included. Of about 190,000 clones listed, 82% are singletons. The material sequenced was PBMCs. Every receptor here comes from a young woman in good health and CMV-seronegative.

The chain has TRBV27 and TRBJ1-1, with D maybe TRBD1 (5 bases). Trimming cost V 5 bases and J 2 bases, with 18 bases left between them. This CDR3 has 16 residues. Germline V CDR1 and CDR2: MNHEY, SMNVEV (reference sequence). CDR3 coding DNA: TGTGCCAGCAGTCTCACCGTTGTAGGGGCCAACACTGAAGCTTTCTTT. This gives the protein CASSLTVVGANTEAFF.

This chain uses TRBV30 with TRBJ2-3, with TRBD2 identical over 9 bases. The CDR3 runs 16 residues. The V gene end was trimmed by 3 bases and the J gene end by 6 bases; junction bases not matched to a gene: 13. CDR1 is GTSNPN, CDR2 SVGIG, per germline (reference sequence). As DNA, the CDR3 is TGTGCCTGGAGGGGAGTTGAGCGGGGGGCCGGGGATACGCAGTATTTT. Translating gives CAWRGVERGAGDTQYF.

This clone has only a few counts. The V and J genes are TRBV6-5 and TRBJ2-1, with a tentative D call TRBD2 (6 bases). V shed 3 bases and J shed 2 bases, with 14 bases lying between them. Germline CDR1 reads MNHEY; CDR2 reads SVGAGI. This CDR3 is built from 16 residues. The CDR3 nucleotides are TGTGCCAGCAGTTATAAGGGACGCGGGACCTACAATGAGCAGTTCTTC. Translating gives CASSYKGRGTYNEQFF.

This sequence joins TRBV14 and TRBJ1-3; D not certain. Per the germline V gene, CDR1 is SGHDN and CDR2 is FVKESK. Trimming cost V 3 bases and J 0 bases, with 12 bases left between them. This CDR3 is built from 16 residues. The CDR3 sequence is CASSHLTAASGNTIYF. The DNA of the CDR3 is TGTGCCAGCAGCCATCTCACAGCAGCCTCTGGAAACACCATATATTTT.

This chain joins TRBV5-1 and TRBJ1-1; D perhaps matches TRBD1 (6 bases). V shed 6 bases and J shed 8 bases, with 11 bases lying between them. The CDR3 contains 11 residues. Germline assignment: CDR1 SGHRS and CDR2 YFSETQ. The chain's CDR3 is CASNGGQEAFF. The CDR3 bases are TGCGCCAGCAACGGAGGACAGGAAGCTTTCTTT. Together with reference TRBV5-1 and TRBJ1-1, the CDR3 gives the full variable domain: KAGVTQTPRYLIKTRGQQVTLSCSPISGHRSVSWYQQTPGQGLQFLFEYFSETQRNKGNFPGRFSGRQFSNSRSEMNVSTLELGDSALYLCASNGGQEAFFGQGTRLTVV.

This chain uses TRBV28 with TRBJ2-1, with 8 bases that match TRBD2. The germline V gene has CDR1 MDHEN and CDR2 SYDVKM. The CDR3 length is 17 residues. The trim removed 5 bases at V and 6 bases at J, leaving 15 bases unmatched. The CDR3 DNA reads as TGTGCCAGCAGTCCCCCCGGGGGCGCGGGGGGAGGCAATGAGCAGTTCTTC. This translates into CASSPPGGAGGGNEQFF.

The rearrangement joins TRBV5-6 to TRBJ2-7; D gene uncertain. The CDR3 loop spans 11 amino acids. Germline lookup yields CDR1 SGHDT and CDR2 YYEEEE. V was pared by 4 bases and J by 3 bases, with 5 bases between. The CDR3 DNA sequence: TGTGCCAGCAGCACATACTACGAGCAGTACTTC. Its translation: CASSTYYEQYF.

The chain uses TRBV7-2 and TRBJ2-7; D may be TRBD1 (5 bases). Germline V CDR1 and CDR2: SGHTA, FQGNSA. The V end was cut by 5 bases, the J end by 1 base, with 12 bases between. The CDR3 is made up of 14 amino acids. CDR3 in DNA: TGTGCCAGCAGCGCTAACCAGGGTTCCTACGAGCAGTACTTC. This encodes CASSANQGSYEQYF.

The chain recombines TRBV2 with TRBJ1-2, with a possible D match to TRBD1 (6 bases). The length of the CDR3 is 14 residues. Trimming took 6 bases from V and 8 from J, leaving 19 bases between them. Germline V gives CDR1 SNHLY, CDR2 FYNNEI. As DNA, the CDR3 is TGTGCCAGCAGCTTCAGGACAGTCCAAGGGGGCTACACCTTC. Translating it yields CASSFRTVQGGYTF.

The chain combines TRBV5-6 with TRBJ2-5, with TRBD1 matching over 8 bases. Gene TRBJ2-7 matches the end of the DNA better, so the J call may be wrong. The CDR3 runs 15 residues. Germline V gives CDR1 SGHDT, CDR2 YYEEEE. In DNA form, the CDR3 reads TGTGCCAGCAGCTTAGAGACAGGGGCACGTTACGAGCAGTACTTC. It translates to CASSLETGARYEQYF.

The J gene is TRBJ2-2, the V gene TRBV4-2; the D gene is possibly TRBD1 (6 bases). The V gene's germline CDR1 is LGHNA and CDR2 YNFKEQ. V was shortened by 0 bases and J by 3 bases, with 11 bases between the two germline ends. The CDR3 sequence is 16 residues long. Written as DNA, the CDR3 is TGTGCCAGCAGCCAAGATACAGGGCGGTACACCGGGGAGCTGTTTTTT. This translates into CASSQDTGRYTGELFF.

The chain employs TRBV2 and TRBJ1-2; D is uncertain. The CDR3 sequence is 13 residues long. The V and J ends lost 5 bases and 8 bases respectively, with 15 bases between them. Germline V CDR1 and CDR2: SNHLY, FYNNEI. CDR3 in amino acids: CASSLYGDRGYTF. The CDR3 DNA is TGTGCCAGCAGTCTTTACGGAGATCGGGGCTACACCTTC.

The sample holds a few counts of this clone. This chain uses TRBV10-3 with TRBJ2-1, with D possibly being TRBD1 (5 bases). CDR3 length: 12 amino acids. V lost 5 bases and J 9 bases, leaving 11 bases between the germline ends. In germline, CDR1 is ENHRY, CDR2 SYGVKD. The CDR3 DNA reads TGTGCCATCAGTCCGAGCCAGGGTGAGCAGTTCTTC. Translating gives CAISPSQGEQFF.

This clone was found many times. This sequence joins TRBV29-1 and TRBJ2-7, with a tentative D call TRBD1 (6 bases). This CDR3 comprises 13 residues. CDR1 and CDR2 from the germline V gene are SQVTM and ANQGSEA. V lost 6 bases and J lost 2, with 14 bases in between. CDR3: CSVETGETYEQYF. CDR3 bases: TGCAGCGTGGAGACAGGCGAAACCTACGAGCAGTACTTC.

The CDR3 here is CASTPAAGKKWANTEAFF. CDR3 DNA sequence: TGTGCCAGCACTCCCGCGGCAGGGAAGAAGTGGGCGAACACTGAAGCTTTCTTT. This rearrangement joins TRBV28 to TRBJ1-1, with D possibly matching TRBD1 (5 bases). The CDR3 runs to 18 residues. Trimming removed 7 bases at V and 1 base at J, with 25 bases between. Germline V gene lookup returns CDR1 MDHEN and CDR2 SYDVKM.

This clone was seen just once. The chain links TRBV25-1 to TRBJ2-1; 7 positions agree with TRBD2. Germline V gives CDR1 MGHDK, CDR2 SYGVNS. This CDR3 region has 17 residues. V was clipped by 0 bases and J by 0 bases; unmatched bases: 5. The CDR3 sequence is CASSEYSGSFSYNEQFF. In DNA, the CDR3 is TGTGCCAGCAGTGAATATAGCGGGTCCTTCTCCTACAATGAGCAGTTCTTC.

This clone was detected only once. The chain recombines TRBV27 with TRBJ2-7, with 12 bases identical to TRBD2. Germline CDR1 MNHEY, CDR2 SMNVEV (reference sequence). Trimming at V came to 4 bases and at J to 7 bases, leaving 2 bases not matched to a gene. The CDR3 consists of 13 residues. In nucleotides, the CDR3 is TGTGCCAGCAGTTCTAGCGGGAGGGGTGAGCAGTACTTC. The encoded protein is CASSSSGRGEQYF.